This section outlines one TCR beta chain sequence together with its context. The sample originates from a study of blood T cell repertoires in COVID-19. Background on the study: Cohort 3 donors counted as recovered after two negative PCRs, clearance, or resolved symptoms. Specimens from acute and convalescent COVID-19 originated in the United States, Italy and Spain.

The participants were between roughly 18 and 100 years old and came from roughly 24 US areas. Clinical history reported by participants formed the basis on which cohorts were assigned. V was cut by 8 bases and J by 1 base, with 14 bases left in between. This CDR3 spans 14 amino acids. Germline-derived CDR1 and CDR2 are MNHEY and SMNVEV (reference sequence). The assay was immunoSEQ multiplex PCR, and TCRdb's table has in-frame clones only and misses some. This sample has hundreds of thousands of clones, with 80% to 90% found just once. The source is a man in his forties or fifties in a cohort exposed to, infected with or recovered from COVID-19 (not recorded which). The chain has TRBV27 and TRBJ1-1; a possible D gene is TRBD1 (6 bases). Sequencing input: PBMCs or T cells enriched from blood (not recorded which). The CDR3 reads CASRRGATNTEAFF. CDR3 DNA sequence: TGTGCCAGCCGACGGGGGGCGACGAACACTGAAGCTTTCTTT.